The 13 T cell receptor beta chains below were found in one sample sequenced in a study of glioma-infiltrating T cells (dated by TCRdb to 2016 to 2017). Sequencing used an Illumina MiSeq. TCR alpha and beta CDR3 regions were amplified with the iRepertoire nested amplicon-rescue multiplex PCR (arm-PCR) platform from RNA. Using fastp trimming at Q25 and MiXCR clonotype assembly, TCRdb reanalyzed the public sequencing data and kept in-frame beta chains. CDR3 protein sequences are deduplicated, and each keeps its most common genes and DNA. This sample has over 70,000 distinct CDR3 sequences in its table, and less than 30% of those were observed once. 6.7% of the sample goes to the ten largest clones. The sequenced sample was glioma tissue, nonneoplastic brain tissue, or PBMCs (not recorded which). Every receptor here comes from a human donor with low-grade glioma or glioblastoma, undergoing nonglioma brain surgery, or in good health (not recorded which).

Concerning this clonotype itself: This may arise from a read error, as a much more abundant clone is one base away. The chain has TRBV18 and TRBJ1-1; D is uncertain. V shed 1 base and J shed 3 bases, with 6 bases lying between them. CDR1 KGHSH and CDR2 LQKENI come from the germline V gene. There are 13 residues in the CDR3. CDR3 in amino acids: CASSPRADTEAFF. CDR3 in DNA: TGTGCCAGCTCACCACGGGCGGACACTGAAGCTTTCTTT.

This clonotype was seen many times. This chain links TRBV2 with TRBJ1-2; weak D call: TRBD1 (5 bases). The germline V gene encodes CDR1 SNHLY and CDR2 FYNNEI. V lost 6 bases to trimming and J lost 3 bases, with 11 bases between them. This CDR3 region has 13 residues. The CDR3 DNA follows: TGTGCCAGCAGAAGAGGGACCGACTATGGCTACACCTTC. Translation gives CASRRGTDYGYTF. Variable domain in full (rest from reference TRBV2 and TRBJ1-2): EPEVTQTPSHQVTQMGQEVILRCVPISNHLYFYWYRQILGQKVEFLVSFYNNEISEKSEIFDDQFSVERPDGSNFTLKIRSTKLEDSAMYFCASRRGTDYGYTFGSGTRLTVV.

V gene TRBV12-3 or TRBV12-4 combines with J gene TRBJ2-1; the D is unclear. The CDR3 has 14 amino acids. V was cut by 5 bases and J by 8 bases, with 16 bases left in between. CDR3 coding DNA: TGTGCCAGCAGTCAACTCCTCTACAAGGATGAGCAGTTCTTC. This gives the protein CASSQLLYKDEQFF.

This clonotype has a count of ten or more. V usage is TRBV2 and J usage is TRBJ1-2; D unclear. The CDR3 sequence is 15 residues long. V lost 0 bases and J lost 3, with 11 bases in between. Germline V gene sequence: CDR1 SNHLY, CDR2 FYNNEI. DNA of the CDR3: TGTGCCAGCAGTGAAGCGGCCGCCGGCTACTATGGCTACACCTTC. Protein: CASSEAAAGYYGYTF. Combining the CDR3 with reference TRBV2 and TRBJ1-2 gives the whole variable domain EPEVTQTPSHQVTQMGQEVILRCVPISNHLYFYWYRQILGQKVEFLVSFYNNEISEKSEIFDDQFSVERPDGSNFTLKIRSTKLEDSAMYFCASSEAAAGYYGYTFGSGTRLTVV.

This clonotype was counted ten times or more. CDR3 DNA sequence: TGTGCCAGCAGGGGCAGTTCCTTTTATAATTCACCCCTCCACTTT. It codes for CASRGSSFYNSPLHF. The chain links TRBV2 to TRBJ1-6; D is unresolved. The germline V and J ends were trimmed by 6 bases and 4 bases, with 13 bases remaining between them. The CDR3 runs to 15 residues. CDR1 is SNHLY and CDR2 is FYNNEI in the germline V gene.

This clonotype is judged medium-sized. DNA for the CDR3: TGCAGTGCTAGGGGGACTAGTTCCTACGAGCAGTACTTC. Its translation: CSARGTSSYEQYF. This chain joins TRBV20-1 and TRBJ2-7; TRBD2 matches at 8 bases. The germline CDR1 and CDR2 sequences are DFQATT and SNEGSKA (reference sequence). The CDR3 has 13 amino acids. Trimming removed 3 bases from V and 1 base from J; junction bases left unmatched: 2.

The chain's CDR3 is CSAPGPIANTGELFF. CDR3 coding DNA: TGCAGTGCTCCCGGGCCAATCGCGAACACCGGGGAGCTGTTTTTT. The chain carries TRBV20-1 and TRBJ2-2; no clear D. The CDR3 loop spans 15 amino acids. Trimming removed 5 bases at V and 0 bases at J, with 13 bases between. CDR1 DFQATT and CDR2 SNEGSKA come from the germline V gene (reference sequence).

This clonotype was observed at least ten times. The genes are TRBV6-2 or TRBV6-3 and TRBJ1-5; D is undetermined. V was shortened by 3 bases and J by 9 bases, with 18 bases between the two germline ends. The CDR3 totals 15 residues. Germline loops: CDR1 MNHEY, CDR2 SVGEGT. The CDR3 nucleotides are TGTGCCAGCAGTTATATTATAAATCGTGAGCCGCCCCAGCATTTT. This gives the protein CASSYIINREPPQHF.

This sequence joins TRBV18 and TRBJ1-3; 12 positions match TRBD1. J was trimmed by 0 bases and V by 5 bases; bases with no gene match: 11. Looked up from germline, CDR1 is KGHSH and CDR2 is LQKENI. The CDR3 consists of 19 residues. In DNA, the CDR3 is TGTGCCAGCTCAGCGGGGACAGGGGGCTCTCTTGACTCTGGAAACACCATATATTTT. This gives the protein CASSAGTGGSLDSGNTIYF.

The CDR3 sequence: CASSQDGTSHLIKNIQYF. CDR3 sequence (DNA): TGTGCCAGCAGCCAAGATGGTACCAGCCACCTTATCAAAAACATTCAGTACTTC. The chain employs TRBV4-2 and TRBJ2-4; D is unclear. CDR3 length: 18 residues. Germline CDR1 and CDR2: LGHNA and YNFKEQ. Trimming took off 0 bases at V and 3 bases at J, with 18 bases between the two ends.

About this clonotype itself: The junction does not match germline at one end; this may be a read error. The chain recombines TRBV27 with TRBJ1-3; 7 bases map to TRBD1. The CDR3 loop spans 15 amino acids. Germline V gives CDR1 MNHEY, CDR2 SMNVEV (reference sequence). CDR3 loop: CASSRDRASGNTVYF. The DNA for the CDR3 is TGTGCAAGCAGCCGCGACAGGGCTTCTGGAAACACCGTATATTTT.

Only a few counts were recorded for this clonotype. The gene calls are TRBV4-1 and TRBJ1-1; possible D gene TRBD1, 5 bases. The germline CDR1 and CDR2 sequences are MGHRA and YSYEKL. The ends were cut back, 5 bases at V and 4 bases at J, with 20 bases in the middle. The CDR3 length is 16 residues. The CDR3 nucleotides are TGCGCCAGCAGCAGCGCCGGGACTCAGAGAGGCACTGAAGCTTTCTTT. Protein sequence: CASSSAGTQRGTEAFF.

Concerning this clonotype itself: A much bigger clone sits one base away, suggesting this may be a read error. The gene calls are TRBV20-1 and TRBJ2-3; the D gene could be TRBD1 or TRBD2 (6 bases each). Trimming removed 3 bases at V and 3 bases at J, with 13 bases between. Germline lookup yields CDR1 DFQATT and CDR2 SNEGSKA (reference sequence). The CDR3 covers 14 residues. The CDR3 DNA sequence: TGCAGTGCTAGGACTAGGGGGAAAACAGATACGCAGTATTTT. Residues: CSARTRGKTDTQYF.